This T cell receptor (beta chain) was identified during a study of T cells after yellow fever vaccination. Study-wide context: It was SMART-Seq v4 Ultra Low Input that prepared the fractions with low cell numbers. Study outcomes and limitations: Reappearance after the booster was observed for most primary-vaccination clones (roughly 97% CD4, almost 90% CD8).

MiXCR, applied by TCRdb to the 5' RACE reads, yields one record per CDR3 protein. This sample carries approximately 610,000 distinct CDR3 sequences, 17% of them seen once, and the ten largest clones take about 18%. For this clonotype: Antigen specificity is unknown.

This material consisted of PBMCs, taken about 5 days after the first yellow fever vaccination. This TCR was sampled from a man younger than 30 who received the YFV17D yellow fever vaccine.

CDR3 amino acids: CSVEGRVSNTEAFF. CDR3 bases: TGCAGCGTTGAAGGGCGGGTCTCGAACACTGAAGCTTTCTTT. The rearrangement joins TRBV29-1 to TRBJ1-1; D is unclear. Germline V CDR1 and CDR2: SQVTM, ANQGSEA. This CDR3 spans 14 amino acids. V lost 1 base and J lost 1, with 10 bases in between. The full variable domain, in which reference TRBV29-1 and TRBJ1-1 provide the parts outside the CDR3, is SAVISQKPSRDICQRGTSLTIQCQVDSQVTMMFWYRQQPGQSLTLIATANQGSEATYESGFVIDKFPISRPNLTFSTLTVSNMSPEDSSIYLCSVEGRVSNTEAFFGQGTRLTVV.